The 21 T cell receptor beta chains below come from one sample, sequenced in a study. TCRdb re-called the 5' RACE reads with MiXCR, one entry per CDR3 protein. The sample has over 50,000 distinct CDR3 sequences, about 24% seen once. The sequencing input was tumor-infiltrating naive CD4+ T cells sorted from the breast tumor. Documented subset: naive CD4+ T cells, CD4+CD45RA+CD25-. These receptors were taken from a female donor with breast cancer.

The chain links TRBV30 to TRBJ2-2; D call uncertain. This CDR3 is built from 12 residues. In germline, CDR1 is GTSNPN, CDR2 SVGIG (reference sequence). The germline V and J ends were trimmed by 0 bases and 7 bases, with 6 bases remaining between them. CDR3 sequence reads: CAWSVRGGELFF. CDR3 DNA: TGTGCCTGGAGTGTACGTGGCGGGGAGCTGTTTTTT.

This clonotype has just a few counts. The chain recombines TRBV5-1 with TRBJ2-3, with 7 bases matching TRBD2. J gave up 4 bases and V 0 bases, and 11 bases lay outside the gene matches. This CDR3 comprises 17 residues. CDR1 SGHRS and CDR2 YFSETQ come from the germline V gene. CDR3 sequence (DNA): TGCGCCAGCAGCTTGGAGGCTGGCGGGAGTGGTGCAGATACGCAGTATTTT. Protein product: CASSLEAGGSGADTQYF.

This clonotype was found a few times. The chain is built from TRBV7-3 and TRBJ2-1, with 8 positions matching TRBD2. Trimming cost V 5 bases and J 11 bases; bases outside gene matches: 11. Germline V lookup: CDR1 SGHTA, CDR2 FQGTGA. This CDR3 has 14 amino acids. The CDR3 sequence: CASSPNQAGAKQFF. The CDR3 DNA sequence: TGTGCCAGCAGCCCAAATCAAGCGGGAGCCAAGCAGTTCTTC. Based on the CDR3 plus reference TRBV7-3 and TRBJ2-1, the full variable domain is GAGVSQTPSNKVTEKGKYVELRCDPISGHTALYWYRQSLGQGPEFLIYFQGTGAADDSGLPNDRFFAVRPEGSVSTLKIQRTERGDSAVYLCASSPNQAGAKQFFGPGTRLTVL.

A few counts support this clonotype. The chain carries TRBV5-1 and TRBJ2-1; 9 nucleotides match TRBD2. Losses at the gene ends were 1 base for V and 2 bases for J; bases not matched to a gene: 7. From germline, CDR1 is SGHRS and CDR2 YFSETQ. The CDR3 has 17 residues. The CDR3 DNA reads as TGCGCCAGCAGCTTGAGTTTCGCGGGAGGGCCCTACAATGAGCAGTTCTTC. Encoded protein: CASSLSFAGGPYNEQFF.

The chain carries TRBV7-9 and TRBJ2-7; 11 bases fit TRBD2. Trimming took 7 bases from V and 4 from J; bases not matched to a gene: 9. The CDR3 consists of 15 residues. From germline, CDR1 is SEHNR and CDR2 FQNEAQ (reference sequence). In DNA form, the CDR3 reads TGTGCCAGCACCGGCACTAGCGGGAGTAGGTACGAGCAGTACTTC. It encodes CASTGTSGSRYEQYF.

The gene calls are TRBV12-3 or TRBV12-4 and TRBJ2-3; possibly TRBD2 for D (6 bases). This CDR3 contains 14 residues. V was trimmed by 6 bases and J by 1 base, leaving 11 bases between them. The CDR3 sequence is CASRRERGTDTQYF. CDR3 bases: TGTGCCAGCAGACGGGAGCGGGGCACAGATACGCAGTATTTT.

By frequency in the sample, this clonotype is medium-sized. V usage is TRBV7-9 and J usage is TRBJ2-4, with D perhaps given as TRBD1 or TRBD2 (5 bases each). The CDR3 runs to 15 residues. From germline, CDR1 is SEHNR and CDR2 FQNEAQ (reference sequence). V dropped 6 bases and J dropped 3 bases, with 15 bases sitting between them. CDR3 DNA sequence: TGTGCCAGCAGAGAGGGGATGTTGGGCAAAAACATTCAGTACTTC. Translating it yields CASREGMLGKNIQYF.

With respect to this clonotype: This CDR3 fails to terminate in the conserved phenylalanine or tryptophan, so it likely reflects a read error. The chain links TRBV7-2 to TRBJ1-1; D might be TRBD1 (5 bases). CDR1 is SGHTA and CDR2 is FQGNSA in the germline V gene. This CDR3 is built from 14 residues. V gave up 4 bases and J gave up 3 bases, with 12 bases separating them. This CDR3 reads CASSSSQVHTEAFC. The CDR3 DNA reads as TGTGCCAGCAGCTCATCACAGGTTCACACTGAAGCTTTCTGT.

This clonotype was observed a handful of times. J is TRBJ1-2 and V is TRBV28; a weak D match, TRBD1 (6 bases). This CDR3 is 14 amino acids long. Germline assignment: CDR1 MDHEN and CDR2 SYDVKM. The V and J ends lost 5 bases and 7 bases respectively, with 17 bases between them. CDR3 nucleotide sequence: TGTGCCAGCAGTCCTACGGGGGCGGTTCGTGGCTACACCTTC. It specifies CASSPTGAVRGYTF.

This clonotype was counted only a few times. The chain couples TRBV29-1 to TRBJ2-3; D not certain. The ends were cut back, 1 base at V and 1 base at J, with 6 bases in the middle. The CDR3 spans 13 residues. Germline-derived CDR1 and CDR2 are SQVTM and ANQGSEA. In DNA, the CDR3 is TGCAGCGTTGAAGTTGGCGGCACAGATACGCAGTATTTT. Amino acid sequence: CSVEVGGTDTQYF.

The CDR3 reads CSASGGDYGYTF. The CDR3 region has the DNA TGCAGTGCTAGCGGGGGCGACTATGGCTACACCTTC. V is TRBV20-1 and J is TRBJ1-2, with a weak D call TRBD1 (6 bases). V was clipped by 3 bases and J by 3 bases, with 8 bases between them. This CDR3 spans 12 amino acids. The germline gives CDR1 DFQATT, CDR2 SNEGSKA (reference sequence).

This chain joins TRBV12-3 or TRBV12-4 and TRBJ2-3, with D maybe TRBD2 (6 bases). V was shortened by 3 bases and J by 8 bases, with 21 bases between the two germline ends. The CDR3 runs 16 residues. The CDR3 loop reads CASSLFRRDLGVTQYF. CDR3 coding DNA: TGTGCCAGCAGTTTGTTTAGGCGGGATTTGGGGGTTACGCAGTATTTT.

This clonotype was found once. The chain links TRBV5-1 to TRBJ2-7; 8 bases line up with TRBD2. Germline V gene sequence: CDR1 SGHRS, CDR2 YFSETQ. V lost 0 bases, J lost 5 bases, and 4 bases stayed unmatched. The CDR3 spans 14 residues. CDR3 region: CASSLVGREDEQYF. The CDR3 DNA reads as TGCGCCAGCAGCTTGGTCGGGCGGGAGGACGAGCAGTACTTC.

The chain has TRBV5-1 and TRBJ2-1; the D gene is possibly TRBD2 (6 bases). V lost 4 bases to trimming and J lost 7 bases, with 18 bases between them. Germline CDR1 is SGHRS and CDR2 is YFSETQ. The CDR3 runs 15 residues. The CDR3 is CASSPRTGAANEQFF. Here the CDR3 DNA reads TGCGCCAGCAGCCCACGGACGGGAGCGGCAAATGAGCAGTTCTTC.

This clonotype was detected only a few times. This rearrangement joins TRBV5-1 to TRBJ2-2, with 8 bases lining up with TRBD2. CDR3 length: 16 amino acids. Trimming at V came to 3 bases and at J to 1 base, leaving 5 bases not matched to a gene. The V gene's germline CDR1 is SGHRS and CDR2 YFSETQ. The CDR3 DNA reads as TGCGCCAGCAGCTCTTTAGCGGGGCTGAACACCGGGGAGCTGTTTTTT. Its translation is CASSSLAGLNTGELFF.

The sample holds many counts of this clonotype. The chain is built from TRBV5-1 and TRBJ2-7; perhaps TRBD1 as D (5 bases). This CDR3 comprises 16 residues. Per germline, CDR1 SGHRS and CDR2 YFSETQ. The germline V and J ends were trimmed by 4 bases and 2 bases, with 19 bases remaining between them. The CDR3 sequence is CASSRANPRVPYEQYF. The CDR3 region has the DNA TGCGCCAGCAGCCGCGCGAATCCCAGGGTCCCCTACGAGCAGTACTTC.

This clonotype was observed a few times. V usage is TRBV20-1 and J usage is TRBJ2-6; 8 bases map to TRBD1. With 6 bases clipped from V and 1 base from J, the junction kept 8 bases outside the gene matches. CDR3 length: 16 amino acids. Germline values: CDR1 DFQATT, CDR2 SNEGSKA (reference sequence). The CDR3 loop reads CSASGQGASGANVLTF. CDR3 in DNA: TGCAGTGCCTCGGGGCAGGGGGCGTCTGGGGCCAACGTCCTGACTTTC.

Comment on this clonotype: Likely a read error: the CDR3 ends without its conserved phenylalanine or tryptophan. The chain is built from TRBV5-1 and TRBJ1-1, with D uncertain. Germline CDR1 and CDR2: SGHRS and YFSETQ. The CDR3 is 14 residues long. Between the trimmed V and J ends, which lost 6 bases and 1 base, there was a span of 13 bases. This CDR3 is CASKVVSENTEAFL. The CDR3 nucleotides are TGCGCCAGCAAGGTGGTCTCGGAGAACACTGAAGCTTTCCTT.

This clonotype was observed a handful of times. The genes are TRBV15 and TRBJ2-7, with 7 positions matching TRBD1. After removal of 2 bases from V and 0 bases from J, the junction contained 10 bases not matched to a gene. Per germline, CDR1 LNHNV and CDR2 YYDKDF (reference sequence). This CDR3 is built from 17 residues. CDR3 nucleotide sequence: TGTGCCACCAGCAGATGGGGAAGGGGGCTAAACTCCTACGAGCAGTACTTC. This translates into CATSRWGRGLNSYEQYF. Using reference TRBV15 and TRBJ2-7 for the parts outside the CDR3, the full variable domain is DAMVIQNPRYQVTQFGKPVTLSCSQTLNHNVMYWYQQKSSQAPKLLFHYYDKDFNNEADTPDNFQSRRPNTSFCFLDIRSPGLGDTAMYLCATSRWGRGLNSYEQYFGPGTRLTVT.

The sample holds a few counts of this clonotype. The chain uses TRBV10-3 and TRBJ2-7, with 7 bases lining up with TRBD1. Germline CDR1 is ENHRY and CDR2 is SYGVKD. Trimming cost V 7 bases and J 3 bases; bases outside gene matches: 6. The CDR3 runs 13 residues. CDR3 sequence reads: CAIKPGQHYEQYF. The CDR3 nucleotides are TGTGCCATCAAACCGGGACAGCACTACGAGCAGTACTTC.

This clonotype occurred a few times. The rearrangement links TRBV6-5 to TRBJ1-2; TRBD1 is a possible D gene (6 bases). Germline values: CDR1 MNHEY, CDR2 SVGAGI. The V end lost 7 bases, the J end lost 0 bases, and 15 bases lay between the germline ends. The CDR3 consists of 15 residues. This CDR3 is CASTRDTITNYGYTF. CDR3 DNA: TGTGCCAGCACTCGGGACACCATTACTAACTATGGCTACACCTTC.